Shown below are 27 T cell receptor beta chains from a single sample sequenced in a study of CD8 T cells in Susac syndrome. The authors reverse transcribed roughly 0.5 to 1 ug RNA with random hexamers. TCRdb used MiXCR to reprocess the immunoSEQ multiplex PCR reads, holding one entry per CDR3 protein. The sample includes roughly 150,000 distinct CDR3 sequences, around 96% of them seen just once. Sequencing used CD8+ T cells from PBMCs. These receptors originate from a human donor with multiple sclerosis.

The chain has TRBV1 and TRBJ1-1; the D segment call TRBD1 is taken from the table without a DNA check. TRBV1 is noted as a pseudogene. This CDR3 contains 14 residues. CDR3 sequence: CTSLPPGQPREAFF. The DNA of the CDR3 is TGCACCAGCCTTCCCCCGGGACAGCCAAGGGAAGCTTTCTTT.

The V gene is TRBV20-1, the J gene TRBJ1-5; TRBD1 might be the D (5 bases). The CDR3 loop spans 15 amino acids. V was clipped by 0 bases and J by 5 bases, with 14 bases between them. Per the germline V gene, CDR1 is DFQATT and CDR2 is SNEGSKA (reference sequence). Written as DNA, the CDR3 is TGCAGTGCTAGAGATCAAGGGACCAGGTATCAGCCCCAGCATTTT. It yields the protein CSARDQGTRYQPQHF.

The chain joins TRBV27 to TRBJ1-2, with 8 bases aligning to TRBD1. The germline V gene has CDR1 MNHEY and CDR2 SMNVEV (reference sequence). V lost 4 bases, J lost 7 bases, and 8 bases stayed unmatched. This CDR3 is 14 amino acids long. The CDR3 DNA sequence: TGTGCCAGCAGTTGGACAGGGTCTGTGTTTGGCTACACCTTC. It encodes CASSWTGSVFGYTF.

The chain recombines TRBV29-1 with TRBJ2-1, with D hard to call. CDR3 length: 16 residues. Trimming removed 4 bases at V and 11 bases at J, with 27 bases between. The V gene's germline CDR1 is SQVTM and CDR2 ANQGSEA. The CDR3 DNA is TGCAGCGTTGCTGAAAATCCGGGCTTCGGGCGCCCTAAGCAGTTCTTC. Translating gives CSVAENPGFGRPKQFF.

The CDR3 DNA sequence: TGTGCCAGCAGTGAAGCTTTCTTT. Protein: CASSEAFF. The genes are TRBV2 and TRBJ1-1; D unresolved. From germline, CDR1 is SNHLY and CDR2 FYNNEI. The CDR3 covers 8 residues. V shed 0 bases and J shed 13 bases, with 0 bases lying between them.

CDR3 nucleotide sequence: TGTGCCAGTAGTACGGGGGCGAGCTCCTACAATGAGCAGTTCTTC. Translation gives CASSTGASSYNEQFF. V is TRBV19 and J is TRBJ2-1; either TRBD1 or TRBD2 may supply D (6 bases each). The CDR3 contains 15 residues. Deletions cut 4 bases from V and 0 bases from J, with 10 bases between. In germline, CDR1 is LNHDA, CDR2 SQIVND (reference sequence).

This clonotype was picked up one time. V usage is TRBV30 and J usage is TRBJ2-1, with 9 bases fitting TRBD1. CDR1 is GTSNPN and CDR2 is SVGIG in the germline V gene (reference sequence). This CDR3 is 15 amino acids long. V trimming: 2 bases; J trimming: 8 bases; junction bases outside the gene matches: 10. The CDR3 is CAWSPPDNRGHEQFF. DNA for the CDR3: TGTGCCTGGAGTCCCCCCGATAACAGGGGGCATGAGCAGTTCTTC.

This rearrangement joins TRBV2 to TRBJ1-2; D is unclear. V lost 2 bases and J lost 0, with 19 bases in between. Germline CDR1 and CDR2: SNHLY and FYNNEI. The CDR3 extends over 18 amino acids. CDR3 protein: CASSEYGPSRHTNYGYTF. For the CDR3, the DNA is TGTGCCAGCAGTGAATACGGTCCATCAAGGCATACTAACTATGGCTACACCTTC.

CDR3 in amino acids: CASSLVPGGRTNSPLHF. The CDR3 DNA reads TGTGCCAGCAGCTTGGTTCCGGGGGGACGAACTAATTCACCCCTCCACTTT. The chain joins TRBV7-8 to TRBJ1-6; D is perhaps TRBD1 (5 bases). This CDR3 is built from 17 residues. V gave up 3 bases and J gave up 6 bases, with 18 bases separating them. Germline V lookup: CDR1 SGHVS, CDR2 FQNEAQ.

This chain joins TRBV20-1 and TRBJ2-1; TRBD2 agrees at 13 bases. This CDR3 contains 16 residues. The J segment lost 4 bases and the V segment lost 6 bases, leaving 9 bases of the junction unmatched. Germline lookup yields CDR1 DFQATT and CDR2 SNEGSKA (reference sequence). The CDR3 sequence: CSARTSGGSTYNEQFF. CDR3 nucleotide sequence: TGCAGTGCCCGGACTAGCGGGGGCTCCACGTACAATGAGCAGTTCTTC.

V gene TRBV2 combines with J gene TRBJ2-3, with D hard to call. The germline V gene has CDR1 SNHLY and CDR2 FYNNEI. V dropped 3 bases and J dropped 0 bases, with 7 bases sitting between them. CDR3 length: 14 amino acids. The CDR3 loop reads CASSDHDSTDTQYF. DNA of the CDR3: TGTGCCAGCAGTGATCACGACAGCACAGATACGCAGTATTTT.

This clonotype is a singleton in its sample. CDR3 sequence (DNA): TGTGCCAGCAGTTTCGCGCAACCTATGGGTTCACCCCTCCACTTT. Protein: CASSFAQPMGSPLHF. V usage is TRBV27 and J usage is TRBJ1-6; D is unresolved. Trimming removed 3 bases from V and 9 bases from J, with 15 bases in between. Germline CDR1 MNHEY, CDR2 SMNVEV (reference sequence). This CDR3 has 15 amino acids.

The rearrangement joins TRBV28 to TRBJ2-1; the match to TRBD2 covers 7 bases. CDR1 MDHEN and CDR2 SYDVKM come from the germline V gene. V dropped 4 bases and J dropped 7; count of bases not matched to a gene: 13. The CDR3 is made up of 16 amino acids. CDR3 in amino acids: CASSSLGRGILNEQFF. The CDR3, as DNA: TGTGCCAGCAGTTCCTTGGGGCGGGGGATTTTGAATGAGCAGTTCTTC.

The chain has TRBV24-1 and TRBJ2-1; 7 nucleotides agree with TRBD1. CDR1 is KGHDR and CDR2 is SFDVKD in the germline V gene. V was clipped by 1 base and J by 8 bases; unmatched bases: 13. CDR3 length: 17 amino acids. CDR3 nucleotides: TGTGCCACCAGTGATTTAAGGGGGCCAGGGTTTGTCGATGAGCAGTTCTTC. Amino acids: CATSDLRGPGFVDEQFF.

This chain connects TRBV19 to TRBJ2-1; D is possibly TRBD2 (6 bases). The length of the CDR3 is 13 residues. Germline V gene lookup returns CDR1 LNHDA and CDR2 SQIVND (reference sequence). Trimming shortened V by 9 bases and J by 5 bases, and 14 bases separated the two germline ends. The CDR3 here is CASRDGGDNEQFF. In DNA form, the CDR3 reads TGTGCCAGCCGGGACGGAGGGGACAATGAGCAGTTCTTC.

This CDR3 is CSVAGLAGYEQFF. Here the CDR3 DNA reads TGCAGCGTTGCGGGACTAGCGGGGTATGAGCAGTTCTTC. J is TRBJ2-1 and V is TRBV29-1; TRBD2 matches at 13 bases. V lost 4 bases to trimming and J lost 8 bases; unmatched junction nucleotides: 2. Germline V CDR1 and CDR2: SQVTM, ANQGSEA. CDR3 length: 13 residues.

V usage is TRBV27 and J usage is TRBJ1-1; TRBD1 agrees at 7 bases. The germline V gene encodes CDR1 MNHEY and CDR2 SMNVEV (reference sequence). This CDR3 is 14 amino acids long. The trim removed 5 bases at V and 8 bases at J, leaving 11 bases unmatched. CDR3 sequence (DNA): TGTGCCAGCAGTGAAAGTTGGGACAGAGAAGAAGCTTTCTTT. Translated, it gives CASSESWDREEAFF.

The rearrangement uses TRBV6-5 and TRBJ1-5; D remains unclear. The CDR3 contains 14 residues. V gave up 5 bases and J gave up 4 bases, with 12 bases separating them. The germline V gene encodes CDR1 MNHEY and CDR2 SVGAGI. The CDR3 loop is CASSPYRGNQPQHF. The CDR3 region has the DNA TGTGCCAGCAGTCCCTACCGAGGGAATCAGCCCCAGCATTTT.

This clonotype was seen a single time. The rearrangement links TRBV27 to TRBJ2-5; D is perhaps TRBD1 or TRBD2 (5 bases each). Germline loops: CDR1 MNHEY, CDR2 SMNVEV (reference sequence). The CDR3 loop spans 15 amino acids. The V gene lost 0 bases and the J gene lost 4 bases, with 12 bases spanning the gap. The CDR3 loop is CASSLSPGHLETQYF. CDR3 DNA: TGTGCCAGCAGTTTATCCCCGGGGCACTTAGAGACCCAGTACTTC.

V is TRBV20-1 and J is TRBJ1-3; TRBD1 matches at 10 bases. Trimming at V came to 5 bases and at J to 4 bases, leaving 5 bases not matched to a gene. The CDR3 sequence is 14 residues long. Germline lookup yields CDR1 DFQATT and CDR2 SNEGSKA (reference sequence). CDR3 amino acids: CSAPGQGSGNTIYF. The CDR3 DNA is TGCAGTGCTCCGGGACAGGGGTCCGGAAACACCATATATTTT.

A single count supports this clonotype. The genes are TRBV7-2 and TRBJ2-7; the match to TRBD1 covers 9 bases. J lost 5 bases, V lost 4 bases, and 6 bases had no gene match. The CDR3 length is 14 residues. The germline V gene encodes CDR1 SGHTA and CDR2 FQGNSA. CDR3 region: CASSSRDRENEQYF. In nucleotides, the CDR3 is TGTGCCAGCAGCTCACGGGACAGGGAAAACGAGCAGTACTTC.

This chain links TRBV30 with TRBJ1-2, with TRBD1 identical over 7 bases. This CDR3 comprises 12 residues. V gave up 3 bases and J gave up 8 bases; unmatched junction bases: 6. Germline CDR1 reads GTSNPN; CDR2 reads SVGIG (reference sequence). CDR3 amino acids: CAWSLTGLGYTF. The CDR3 DNA is TGTGCCTGGAGCTTGACAGGGTTGGGCTACACCTTC.

V gene TRBV3-1 combines with J gene TRBJ1-1, with TRBD1 matching over 8 bases. CDR3 length: 16 amino acids. Trimming removed 3 bases from V and 0 bases from J; junction bases left unmatched: 6. Germline V gene sequence: CDR1 LGHDT, CDR2 YNNKEL (reference sequence). CDR3: CASSQYRDRMNTEAFF. CDR3 bases: TGTGCCAGCAGCCAGTATAGGGACAGGATGAACACTGAAGCTTTCTTT.

The V and J genes are TRBV27 and TRBJ1-1; no definite D call. The germline CDR1 and CDR2 sequences are MNHEY and SMNVEV (reference sequence). V gave up 5 bases and J gave up 0 bases, with 19 bases separating them. This CDR3 comprises 17 residues. CDR3 region: CASSHSKGLPMNTEAFF. In nucleotides, the CDR3 is TGTGCCAGCAGTCATTCGAAAGGGTTGCCGATGAACACTGAAGCTTTCTTT.

Written as DNA, the CDR3 is TGTGCCAGCAGCTCGGGAAGCAGGGGGCAGCTGTTCACTGAAGCTTTCTTT. It codes for CASSSGSRGQLFTEAFF. The chain couples TRBV5-8 to TRBJ1-1, with 8 bases that match TRBD1. The CDR3 is made up of 17 amino acids. Losses at the gene ends were 3 bases for V and 4 bases for J; bases not matched to a gene: 14. Germline V gene lookup returns CDR1 SGHTS and CDR2 YDEGEE.

The chain couples TRBV9 to TRBJ1-1; D possibly corresponds to TRBD1 (6 bases). V shed 0 bases and J shed 7 bases, with 16 bases lying between them. The CDR3 contains 15 residues. Germline CDR1 and CDR2: SGDLS and YYNGEE. This CDR3 is CASSVAWQGRNEAFF. The CDR3 nucleotides are TGTGCCAGCAGCGTAGCATGGCAGGGGAGGAATGAAGCTTTCTTT.

The chain uses TRBV20-1 and TRBJ2-7; D may match TRBD1 or TRBD2 (5 bases each). Germline V gene lookup returns CDR1 DFQATT and CDR2 SNEGSKA (reference sequence). V was shortened by 5 bases and J by 0 bases, with 11 bases between the two germline ends. The CDR3 loop spans 13 amino acids. CDR3 sequence (DNA): TGCAGTGCTTCGTGGGGGAGCTCCTACGAGCAGTACTTC. Translation gives CSASWGSSYEQYF.